What follows are 32 T cell receptor beta chains derived from one specimen sequenced in a study of blood T cell repertoires in COVID-19. Produced via immunoSEQ multiplex PCR; TCRdb's table is partial and in-frame only. The sample lists about 420,000 clones, approximately 90% seen once, with roughly 0.84% in the top ten. The specimen was peripheral blood. These receptors were collected from a man younger than 35 with COVID-19, enrolled during active disease.

The rearrangement uses TRBV5-1 and TRBJ1-2; D gene ambiguous. Germline-derived CDR1 and CDR2 are SGHRS and YFSETQ. Deletions cut 0 bases from V and 6 bases from J, with 15 bases between. CDR3 length: 15 amino acids. The CDR3 is CASSLDPGIRDGYTF. The DNA of the CDR3 is TGCGCCAGCAGCTTGGACCCGGGAATTCGGGATGGCTACACCTTC.

This chain joins TRBV10-1 and TRBJ2-5; TRBD2 matches 10 bases. The CDR3 loop spans 15 amino acids. V dropped 7 bases and J dropped 1; count of bases not matched to a gene: 6. CDR1 is WNHNN and CDR2 is SYGVQD in the germline V gene (reference sequence). CDR3 loop: CASILSGGIQETQYF. Written as DNA, the CDR3 is TGCGCCAGCATCCTTAGCGGGGGGATCCAAGAGACCCAGTACTTC.

This sequence joins TRBV19 and TRBJ2-1, with D tentatively TRBD1 (5 bases). V was cut by 3 bases and J by 7 bases, with 19 bases left in between. The CDR3 covers 16 residues. In germline, CDR1 is LNHDA, CDR2 SQIVND (reference sequence). The CDR3 region has the DNA TGTGCCAGTAGTATTGGGGCGACTGGGGTGGGGAATGAGCAGTTCTTC. Its protein is CASSIGATGVGNEQFF.

This clone occurred once. V and J are TRBV12-5 and TRBJ2-7; no clear D gene. V was trimmed by 2 bases and J by 6 bases, leaving 5 bases between them. The CDR3 is 11 residues long. Germline V gives CDR1 LGHNT, CDR2 FRNRAP. The CDR3 loop is CASGLSGEQYF. CDR3 nucleotide sequence: TGTGCTAGTGGTTTGTCGGGCGAGCAGTACTTC.

The V gene is TRBV19, the J gene TRBJ1-5; 7 bases agree with TRBD1. The ends lost 3 bases at V and 4 bases at J; junction bases unmatched: 3. The germline V gene encodes CDR1 LNHDA and CDR2 SQIVND (reference sequence). The CDR3 has 14 amino acids. The CDR3 here is CASSIRGVNQPQHF. The CDR3 DNA reads as TGTGCCAGTAGTATCAGGGGGGTGAATCAGCCCCAGCATTTT.

The chain uses TRBV3-1 (or the pseudogene TRBV3-2) and TRBJ2-1; 10 nucleotides match TRBD2. Germline V gives CDR1 LGHDT, CDR2 YNNKEL (reference sequence). Germline trimming cut 1 base from V and 8 bases from J; bases unmatched to any gene: 8. CDR3 length equals 16 residues. CDR3 residues: CASSQGHLGTSDEQFF. In nucleotides, the CDR3 is TGTGCCAGCAGCCAAGGGCATCTCGGGACTAGCGATGAGCAGTTCTTC.

The chain uses TRBV5-6 and TRBJ1-4; 9 nucleotides align to TRBD1. The CDR3 has 18 residues. Trimming at V came to 3 bases and at J to 7 bases, leaving 16 bases not matched to a gene. Germline V gene data show CDR1 as SGHDT and CDR2 as YYEEEE. This CDR3 reads CASSSPRDRVKWGEKLFF. Written as DNA, the CDR3 is TGTGCCAGCAGCTCGCCCCGGGACAGGGTAAAGTGGGGTGAAAAACTGTTTTTT.

The gene calls are TRBV9 and TRBJ2-3; 8 bases match TRBD2. CDR1 SGDLS and CDR2 YYNGEE come from the germline V gene. This CDR3 comprises 16 residues. V lost 3 bases and J lost 0; bases outside the gene matches: 6. This CDR3 is CASSAEGLGSTDTQYF. The CDR3 nucleotides read TGTGCCAGCAGCGCCGAGGGACTAGGAAGCACAGATACGCAGTATTTT.

The gene calls are TRBV11-2 and TRBJ1-2; a weak D match, TRBD1 (5 bases). V dropped 5 bases and J dropped 8 bases, with 18 bases sitting between them. Germline CDR1 SGHAT, CDR2 FQNNGV. This CDR3 spans 14 amino acids. CDR3 DNA: TGTGCCAGCAGCAAACAGGTTACTTGGGGCGGCTACACCTTC. Translated, it gives CASSKQVTWGGYTF.

J is TRBJ2-3 and V is TRBV18; 7 bases fit TRBD2. The CDR3 covers 16 residues. Losses at the gene ends were 2 bases for V and 3 bases for J; bases not matched to a gene: 8. CDR1 and CDR2 from the germline V gene are KGHSH and LQKENI. The CDR3 sequence: CASSPVAGVGTDTQYF. Here the CDR3 DNA reads TGTGCCAGCTCACCAGTAGCGGGTGTAGGGACAGATACGCAGTATTTT.

The chain joins TRBV19 to TRBJ1-3, with 7 bases that match TRBD1. The CDR3 is 15 amino acids. V was clipped by 7 bases and J by 8 bases; unmatched bases: 14. Germline-derived CDR1 and CDR2 are LNHDA and SQIVND (reference sequence). CDR3 residues: CASTHRRGGGHTIYF. CDR3 in DNA: TGTGCCAGTACCCATCGTCGTGGAGGGGGCCACACCATATATTTT.

This clone is a singleton in its sample. CDR3 protein: CASSVDSSLSSGANVLTF. CDR3 in DNA: TGTGCCAGCAGCGTAGACAGTTCCTTATCCTCTGGGGCCAACGTCCTGACTTTC. The V call is TRBV9, the J call TRBJ2-6; the D is unclear. Germline loops: CDR1 SGDLS, CDR2 YYNGEE. This CDR3 spans 18 amino acids. Between the trimmed V and J ends, which lost 0 bases and 0 bases, there was a span of 13 bases.

The chain links TRBV7-9 to TRBJ2-6; D is perhaps TRBD1 (6 bases). The CDR3 loop spans 15 amino acids. CDR1 and CDR2 from the germline V gene are SEHNR and FQNEAQ (reference sequence). V was clipped by 6 bases and J by 2 bases, with 11 bases between them. The CDR3 nucleotides read TGTGCCAGCAGTCCGCAGGGGACTGGGGCCAACGTCCTGACTTTC. Its translation is CASSPQGTGANVLTF.

The CDR3 region is CASSLGLTGANEQFF. CDR3 sequence (DNA): TGCGCCAGCAGCTTGGGGCTGACAGGGGCCAATGAGCAGTTCTTC. V and J are TRBV5-1 and TRBJ2-1, with 8 bases aligning to TRBD1. The CDR3 loop spans 15 amino acids. Germline V gives CDR1 SGHRS, CDR2 YFSETQ. V trimming: 0 bases; J trimming: 6 bases; junction bases outside the gene matches: 5.

The chain employs TRBV5-1 and TRBJ1-2; no definite D call. This CDR3 region has 13 residues. V was shortened by 0 bases and J by 8 bases, with 11 bases between the two germline ends. Germline CDR1 and CDR2: SGHRS and YFSETQ. As DNA, the CDR3 is TGCGCCAGCAGCTTGGCCGCTGGGGAGGGCTACACCTTC. Translated, it gives CASSLAAGEGYTF.

The chain employs TRBV4-1 and TRBJ1-5, with TRBD1 matching over 8 bases. The CDR3 is 14 residues long. Germline CDR1 is MGHRA and CDR2 is YSYEKL. Germline trimming cut 4 bases from V and 6 bases from J; bases unmatched to any gene: 5. The CDR3 DNA is TGCGCCAGCAGCCCGGACAGGGTCGGTCAGCCCCAGCATTTT. Residues: CASSPDRVGQPQHF.

The chain couples TRBV5-1 to TRBJ2-1, with 8 bases that match TRBD2. Losses at the gene ends were 0 bases for V and 9 bases for J; bases not matched to a gene: 5. The CDR3 has 14 amino acids. CDR1 and CDR2 (germline): SGHRS, YFSETQ. CDR3 DNA: TGCGCCAGCAGCTTGGCCCCGGGGGGGGGTGAGCAGTTCTTC. Amino acids: CASSLAPGGGEQFF.

The chain employs TRBV11-3 and TRBJ2-1; unclear D gene. The CDR3 length is 13 residues. Germline V gives CDR1 SGHNT, CDR2 YENEEA. V was cut by 1 base and J by 4 bases, with 5 bases left in between. CDR3 coding DNA: TGTGCCAGCAGCTTAGTCAATTACAATGAGCAGTTCTTC. Translation: CASSLVNYNEQFF.

The chain recombines TRBV6-5 with TRBJ2-1; TRBD2 might be the D (5 bases). CDR1 is MNHEY, CDR2 SVGAGI, per germline. Trimming cost V 8 bases and J 2 bases, with 10 bases left between them. CDR3 length equals 13 residues. CDR3 protein: CASGLQAYNEQFF. Written as DNA, the CDR3 is TGTGCCAGCGGACTCCAGGCCTACAATGAGCAGTTCTTC.

V usage is TRBV6-1 and J usage is TRBJ1-2; D is unclear. Looked up from germline, CDR1 is MNHNS and CDR2 is SASEGT. Trimming pared 3 bases from V and 4 bases from J, leaving 6 bases between. The CDR3 runs 12 residues. CDR3 amino acids: CASSERGYGYTF. The CDR3 DNA is TGTGCCAGCAGTGAGCGGGGCTATGGCTACACCTTC.

This clone was detected a few times. The chain is built from TRBV19 and TRBJ1-5; the D gene is possibly TRBD1 (6 bases). This CDR3 comprises 14 residues. The V gene lost 5 bases and the J gene lost 3 bases, with 11 bases spanning the gap. Germline V gene data show CDR1 as LNHDA and CDR2 as SQIVND (reference sequence). The CDR3: CASSPTGPNQPQHF. CDR3 DNA: TGTGCCAGTAGTCCGACAGGACCCAATCAGCCCCAGCATTTT. The full variable domain, with the rest looked up from reference TRBV19 and TRBJ1-5, is DGGITQSPKYLFRKEGQNVTLSCEQNLNHDAMYWYRQDPGQGLRLIYYSQIVNDFQKGDIAEGYSVSREKKESFPLTVTSAQKNPTAFYLCASSPTGPNQPQHFGDGTRLSIL.

This sequence joins TRBV7-8 and TRBJ1-5, with D uncertain. CDR1 is SGHVS and CDR2 is FQNEAQ in the germline V gene. This CDR3 has 15 amino acids. V lost 5 bases and J 4 bases, leaving 15 bases between the germline ends. The CDR3 loop is CASSLMDAGNQPQHF. The CDR3 bases are TGTGCCAGCAGCCTGATGGACGCGGGGAATCAGCCCCAGCATTTT.

The chain is built from TRBV6-1 and TRBJ2-7, with a possible D match to TRBD1 (5 bases). The CDR3 covers 12 residues. V was trimmed by 3 bases and J by 4 bases, leaving 7 bases between them. CDR1 and CDR2 (germline): MNHNS, SASEGT. The CDR3: CASSDRAYEQYF. In nucleotides, the CDR3 is TGTGCCAGCAGTGACAGGGCATACGAGCAGTACTTC.

The rearrangement links TRBV2 to TRBJ2-1, with 9 positions matching TRBD2. V gave up 4 bases and J gave up 4 bases; unmatched junction bases: 5. The germline gives CDR1 SNHLY, CDR2 FYNNEI. CDR3 length: 15 amino acids. CDR3 sequence reads: CASSARLAEYNEQFF. In DNA form, the CDR3 reads TGTGCCAGCAGTGCCCGACTAGCGGAGTACAATGAGCAGTTCTTC.

The V gene is TRBV3-1 (or the pseudogene TRBV3-2), the J gene TRBJ2-2; a weak D match, TRBD1 (5 bases). Germline CDR1 and CDR2: LGHDT and YNNKEL (reference sequence). V was cut by 3 bases and J by 2 bases, with 16 bases left in between. The CDR3 spans 17 residues. CDR3 region: CASSHRTTHDNTGELFF. DNA for the CDR3: TGTGCCAGCAGCCATCGGACAACTCACGACAACACCGGGGAGCTGTTTTTT.

Turning to this clone: Other DNA sequences in the same sample also yield this CDR3. The rearrangement uses TRBV27 and TRBJ2-1; no clear D gene. The CDR3 sequence is 13 residues long. Trimming cost V 3 bases and J 4 bases, with 7 bases left between them. Looked up from germline, CDR1 is MNHEY and CDR2 is SMNVEV (reference sequence). CDR3: CASSFSSYNEQFF. The CDR3 coding sequence is TGTGCCAGCAGTTTTAGTAGTTACAATGAGCAGTTCTTC.

The rearrangement joins TRBV29-1 to TRBJ1-3; D call uncertain. The V end lost 4 bases, the J end lost 0 bases, and 4 bases lay between the germline ends. CDR3 length: 12 amino acids. Germline values: CDR1 SQVTM, CDR2 ANQGSEA. The CDR3 loop is CSVVGSGNTIYF. Here the CDR3 DNA reads TGCAGCGTTGTCGGCTCTGGAAACACCATATATTTT. Complete variable domain (other parts from reference TRBV29-1 and TRBJ1-3): SAVISQKPSRDICQRGTSLTIQCQVDSQVTMMFWYRQQPGQSLTLIATANQGSEATYESGFVIDKFPISRPNLTFSTLTVSNMSPEDSSIYLCSVVGSGNTIYFGEGSWLTVV.

This chain connects TRBV7-9 to TRBJ2-3; perhaps TRBD2 as D (5 bases). The V end lost 5 bases, the J end lost 4 bases, and 19 bases lay between the germline ends. This CDR3 spans 16 amino acids. Germline V gene sequence: CDR1 SEHNR, CDR2 FQNEAQ (reference sequence). The DNA of the CDR3 is TGTGCCAGCAGCCCTGGACTCAGGACGGTCCCAGATACGCAGTATTTT. It translates to CASSPGLRTVPDTQYF.

A word on this clone: One end of the junction does not line up with germline, which may come from a read error. V is TRBV7-8 and J is TRBJ2-7; perhaps TRBD1 as D (6 bases). CDR3 length equals 16 residues. CDR1 and CDR2 (germline): SGHVS, FQNEAQ. Here the CDR3 reads CASSIATNRVSYEQYF. The CDR3 nucleotides read TGTGCCAGCAGCATAGCCACAAACAGGGTTTCCTACGAGCAGTACTTC. The complete variable domain, with remaining parts taken from reference TRBV7-8 and TRBJ2-7, reads GAGVSQSPRYKVAKRGQDVALRCDPISGHVSLFWYQQALGQGPEFLTYFQNEAQLDKSGLPSDRFFAERPEGSVSTLKIQRTQQEDSAVYLCASSIATNRVSYEQYFGPGTRLTVT.

This clone was observed a few times. The rearrangement uses TRBV11-2 and TRBJ2-2, with TRBD2 as a possible D gene (6 bases). Trimming cost V 5 bases and J 1 base, with 8 bases left between them. The germline V gene encodes CDR1 SGHAT and CDR2 FQNNGV. This CDR3 is 14 amino acids long. The CDR3 bases are TGTGCCAGCAGCCGGCGGGGGAACACCGGGGAGCTGTTTTTT. Translated, it gives CASSRRGNTGELFF.

CDR3 coding DNA: TGTGCCACCCAGGGGCAGCTGAACACTGAAGCTTTCTTT. Its protein product is CATQGQLNTEAFF. The rearrangement uses TRBV6-5 and TRBJ1-1, with D possibly being TRBD1 (6 bases). Per germline, CDR1 MNHEY and CDR2 SVGAGI. V was pared by 10 bases and J by 0 bases, with 12 bases between. This CDR3 has 13 residues.

This chain connects TRBV4-1 to TRBJ2-1; 7 nucleotides line up with TRBD1. The CDR3 sequence is 15 residues long. Per germline, CDR1 MGHRA and CDR2 YSYEKL. Trimming took 6 bases from V and 2 from J; bases not matched to a gene: 7. The CDR3 DNA sequence: TGCGCCAGCAGTCTCTCGACAGGGACCTACAATGAGCAGTTCTTC. Protein product: CASSLSTGTYNEQFF.